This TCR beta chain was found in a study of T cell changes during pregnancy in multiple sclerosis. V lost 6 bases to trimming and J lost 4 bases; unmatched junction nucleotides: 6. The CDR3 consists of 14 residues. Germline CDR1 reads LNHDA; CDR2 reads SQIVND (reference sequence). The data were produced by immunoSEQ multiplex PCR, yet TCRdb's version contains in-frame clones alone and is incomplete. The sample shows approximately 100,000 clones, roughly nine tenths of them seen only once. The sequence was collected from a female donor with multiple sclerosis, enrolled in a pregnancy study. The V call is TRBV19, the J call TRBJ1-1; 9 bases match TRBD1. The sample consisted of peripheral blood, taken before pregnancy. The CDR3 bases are TGTGCCAGTAGGGTAACAGGGGGCGTCACTGAAGCTTTCTTT. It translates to CASRVTGGVTEAFF.